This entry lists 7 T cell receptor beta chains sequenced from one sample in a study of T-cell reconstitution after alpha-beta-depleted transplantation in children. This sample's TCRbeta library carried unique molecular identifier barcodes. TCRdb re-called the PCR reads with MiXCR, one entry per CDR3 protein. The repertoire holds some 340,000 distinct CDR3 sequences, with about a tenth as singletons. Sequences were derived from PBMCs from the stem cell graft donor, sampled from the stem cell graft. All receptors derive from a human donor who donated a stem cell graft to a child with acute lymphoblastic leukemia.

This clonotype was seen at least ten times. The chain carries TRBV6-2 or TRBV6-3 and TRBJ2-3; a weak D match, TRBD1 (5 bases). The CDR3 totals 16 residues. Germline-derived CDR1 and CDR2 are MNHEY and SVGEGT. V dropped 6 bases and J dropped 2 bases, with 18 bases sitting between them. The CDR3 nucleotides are TGTGCCAGCAGAAACCCAGGGATCACAGCCACAGATACGCAGTATTTT. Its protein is CASRNPGITATDTQYF.

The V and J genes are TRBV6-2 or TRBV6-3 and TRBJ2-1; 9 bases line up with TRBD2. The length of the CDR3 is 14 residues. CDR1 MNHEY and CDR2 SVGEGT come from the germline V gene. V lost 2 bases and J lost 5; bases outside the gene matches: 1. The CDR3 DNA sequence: TGTGCCAGCAGTTACGCGGGAGGGGACAATGAGCAGTTCTTC. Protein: CASSYAGGDNEQFF.

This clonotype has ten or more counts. The CDR3 sequence: CASSIRGGLATNEQFF. The DNA of the CDR3 is TGTGCCAGTAGTATTAGAGGGGGACTAGCGACCAATGAGCAGTTCTTC. This rearrangement joins TRBV19 to TRBJ2-1; 10 nucleotides align to TRBD2. With V trimmed by 3 bases and J by 6 bases, 8 bases remained unmatched. There are 16 residues in the CDR3. Germline CDR1 is LNHDA and CDR2 is SQIVND (reference sequence).

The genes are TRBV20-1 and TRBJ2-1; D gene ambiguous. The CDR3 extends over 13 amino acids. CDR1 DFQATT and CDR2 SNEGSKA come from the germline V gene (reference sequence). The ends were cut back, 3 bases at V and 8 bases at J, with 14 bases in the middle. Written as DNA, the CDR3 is TGCAGTGCTAGTATGGGAATAGCCGATGAGCAGTTCTTC. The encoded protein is CSASMGIADEQFF.

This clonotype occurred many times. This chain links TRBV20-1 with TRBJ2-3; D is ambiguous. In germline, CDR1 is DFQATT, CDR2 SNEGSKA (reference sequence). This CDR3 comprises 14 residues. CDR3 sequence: CSAWIPYYTDTQYF. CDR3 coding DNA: TGCAGCGCCTGGATCCCATACTACACAGATACGCAGTATTTT.

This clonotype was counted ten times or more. The CDR3, as DNA: TGCAGCGTTGGAGATCAGGGACTGAACACTGAAGCTTTCTTT. Translating gives CSVGDQGLNTEAFF. The chain combines TRBV29-1 with TRBJ1-1; the D gene is possibly TRBD1 (5 bases). The CDR3 runs to 14 residues. Trimming left V 4 bases short and J 0 bases short, with 12 bases between. Germline V gene lookup returns CDR1 SQVTM and CDR2 ANQGSEA.

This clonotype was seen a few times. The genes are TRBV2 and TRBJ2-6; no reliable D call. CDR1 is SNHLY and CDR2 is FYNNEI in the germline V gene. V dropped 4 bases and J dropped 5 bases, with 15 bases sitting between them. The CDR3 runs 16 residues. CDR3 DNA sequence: TGTGCCAGCAGTGGGGAACGGACCTCGAGGGCCAACGTCCTGACTTTC. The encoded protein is CASSGERTSRANVLTF.